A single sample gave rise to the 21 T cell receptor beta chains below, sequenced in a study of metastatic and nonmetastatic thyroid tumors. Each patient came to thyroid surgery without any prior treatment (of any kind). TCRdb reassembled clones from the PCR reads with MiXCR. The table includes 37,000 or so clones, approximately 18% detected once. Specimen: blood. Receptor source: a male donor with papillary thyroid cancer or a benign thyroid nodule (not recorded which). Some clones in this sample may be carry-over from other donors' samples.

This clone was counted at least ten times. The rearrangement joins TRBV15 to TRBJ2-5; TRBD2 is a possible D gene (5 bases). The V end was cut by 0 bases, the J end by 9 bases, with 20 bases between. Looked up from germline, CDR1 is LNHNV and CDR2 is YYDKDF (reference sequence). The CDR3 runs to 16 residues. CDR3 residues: CATSRELIGSDKAQYF. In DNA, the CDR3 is TGTGCCACCAGCAGAGAATTGATAGGGAGTGATAAGGCCCAGTACTTC. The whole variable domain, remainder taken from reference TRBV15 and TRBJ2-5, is DAMVIQNPRYQVTQFGKPVTLSCSQTLNHNVMYWYQQKSSQAPKLLFHYYDKDFNNEADTPDNFQSRRPNTSFCFLDIRSPGLGDTAMYLCATSRELIGSDKAQYFGPGTRLLVL.

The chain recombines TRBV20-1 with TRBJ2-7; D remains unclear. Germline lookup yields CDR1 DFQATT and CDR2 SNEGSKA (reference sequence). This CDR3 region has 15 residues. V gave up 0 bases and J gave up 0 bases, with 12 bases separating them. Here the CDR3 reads CSARDSATSSYEQYF. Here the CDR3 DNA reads TGCAGTGCTAGAGATTCAGCGACCAGCTCCTACGAGCAGTACTTC.

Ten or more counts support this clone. This CDR3 reads CASSMTGLGGGYTF. In DNA, the CDR3 is TGTGCCAGTAGTATGACAGGGCTGGGCGGAGGCTACACCTTC. This sequence joins TRBV19 and TRBJ1-2, with TRBD1 identical over 7 bases. With 3 bases clipped from V and 8 bases from J, the junction kept 9 bases outside the gene matches. In germline, CDR1 is LNHDA, CDR2 SQIVND (reference sequence). The CDR3 runs to 14 residues.

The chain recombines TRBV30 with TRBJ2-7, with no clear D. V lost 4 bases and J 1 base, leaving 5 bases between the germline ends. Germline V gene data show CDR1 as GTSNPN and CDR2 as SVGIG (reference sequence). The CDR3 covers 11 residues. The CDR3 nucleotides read TGTGCCTGGAAGGTTTCCTACGAGCAGTACTTC. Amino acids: CAWKVSYEQYF.

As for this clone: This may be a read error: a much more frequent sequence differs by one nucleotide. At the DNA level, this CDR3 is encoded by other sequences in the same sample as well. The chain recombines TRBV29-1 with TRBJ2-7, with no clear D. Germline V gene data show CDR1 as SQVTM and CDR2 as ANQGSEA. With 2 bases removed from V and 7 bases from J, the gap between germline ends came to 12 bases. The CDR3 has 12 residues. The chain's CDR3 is CSVETGLYEQYF. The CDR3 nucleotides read TGCAGCGTTGAAACGGGTCTGTATGAGCAGTACTTC.

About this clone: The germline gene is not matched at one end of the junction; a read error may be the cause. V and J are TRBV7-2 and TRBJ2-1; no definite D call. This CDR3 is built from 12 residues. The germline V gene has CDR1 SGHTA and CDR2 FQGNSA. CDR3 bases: TGTGCCAGCAGCTCCCCTCGGCGCCCTTGGGTCTTC. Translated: CASSSPRRPWVF.

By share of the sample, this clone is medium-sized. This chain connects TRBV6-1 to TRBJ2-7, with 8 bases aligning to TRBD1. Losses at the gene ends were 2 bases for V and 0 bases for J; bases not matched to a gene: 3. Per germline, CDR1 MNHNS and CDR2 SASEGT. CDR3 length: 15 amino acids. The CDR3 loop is CASSENTGGSYEQYF. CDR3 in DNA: TGTGCCAGCAGTGAAAACACAGGGGGCTCCTACGAGCAGTACTTC.

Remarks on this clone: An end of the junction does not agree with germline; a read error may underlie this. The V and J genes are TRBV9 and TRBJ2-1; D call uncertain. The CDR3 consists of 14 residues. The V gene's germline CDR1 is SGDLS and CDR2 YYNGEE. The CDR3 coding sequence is TGTGCCAGCAGCGTCTGGGTGAGTGAGAATGAGCAGCTCTTC. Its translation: CASSVWVSENEQLF.

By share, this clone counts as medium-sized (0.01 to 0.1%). CDR3 protein: CASSWEIRKNGYTF. The DNA for the CDR3 is TGTGCCAGTTCCTGGGAGATCCGAAAAAATGGCTACACCTTC. The chain is built from TRBV19 and TRBJ1-2; D not certain. V was shortened by 8 bases and J by 6 bases, with 19 bases between the two germline ends. This CDR3 contains 14 residues. The germline gives CDR1 LNHDA, CDR2 SQIVND (reference sequence).

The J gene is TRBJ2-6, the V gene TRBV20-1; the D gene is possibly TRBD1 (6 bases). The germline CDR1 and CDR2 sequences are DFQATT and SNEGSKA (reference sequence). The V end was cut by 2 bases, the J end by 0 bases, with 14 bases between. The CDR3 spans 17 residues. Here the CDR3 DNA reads TGCAGTGCTAGAAACACCAGGGGAAGCTCTGGGGCCAACGTCCTGACTTTC. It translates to CSARNTRGSSGANVLTF.

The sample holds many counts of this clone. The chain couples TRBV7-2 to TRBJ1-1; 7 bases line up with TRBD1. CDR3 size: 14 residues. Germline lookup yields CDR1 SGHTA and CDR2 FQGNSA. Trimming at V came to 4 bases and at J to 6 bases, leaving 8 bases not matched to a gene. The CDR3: CASSYAGGPSEAFF. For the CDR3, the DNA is TGTGCCAGCAGCTACGCAGGGGGGCCCTCTGAAGCTTTCTTT.

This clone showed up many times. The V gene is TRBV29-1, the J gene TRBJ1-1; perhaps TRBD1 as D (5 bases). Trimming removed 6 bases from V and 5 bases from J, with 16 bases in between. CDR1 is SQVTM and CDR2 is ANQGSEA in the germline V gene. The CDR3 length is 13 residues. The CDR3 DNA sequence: TGCAGCGTCTGGGAGGGGTATGGTACTGAAGCTTTCTTT. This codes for CSVWEGYGTEAFF.

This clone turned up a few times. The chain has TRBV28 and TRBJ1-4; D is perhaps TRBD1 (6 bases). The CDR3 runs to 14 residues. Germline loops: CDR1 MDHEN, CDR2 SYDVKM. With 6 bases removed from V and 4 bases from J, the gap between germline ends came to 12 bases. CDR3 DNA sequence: TGTGCCAGCAGCCTACAGGGCCGTAATGAAAAACTGTTTTTT. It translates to CASSLQGRNEKLFF.

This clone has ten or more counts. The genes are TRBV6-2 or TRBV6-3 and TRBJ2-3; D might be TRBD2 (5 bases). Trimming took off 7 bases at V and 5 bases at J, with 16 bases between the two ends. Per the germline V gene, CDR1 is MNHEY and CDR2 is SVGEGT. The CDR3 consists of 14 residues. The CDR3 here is CASTTGNPGDTQYF. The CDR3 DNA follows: TGTGCCAGCACCACGGGGAACCCCGGAGATACGCAGTATTTT.

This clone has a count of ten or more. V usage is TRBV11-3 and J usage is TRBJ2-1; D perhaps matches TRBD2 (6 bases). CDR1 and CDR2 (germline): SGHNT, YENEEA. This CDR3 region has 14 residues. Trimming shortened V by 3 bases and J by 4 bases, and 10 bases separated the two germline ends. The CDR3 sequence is CASSFGDSYNEQFF. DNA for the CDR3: TGTGCCAGCAGCTTCGGGGACTCATACAATGAGCAGTTCTTC.

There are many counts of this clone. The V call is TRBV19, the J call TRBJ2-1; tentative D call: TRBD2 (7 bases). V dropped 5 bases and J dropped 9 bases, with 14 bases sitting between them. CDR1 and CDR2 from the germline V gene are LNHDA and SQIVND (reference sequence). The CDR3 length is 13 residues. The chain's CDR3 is CASSQRRGGEQFF. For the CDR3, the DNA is TGTGCCAGTAGTCAAAGGAGGGGGGGTGAGCAGTTCTTC.

The CDR3 DNA reads as TGTGCCAGCAGCCACCCTCCGGGACTATCGGGGAAGCCTTTCAATGAGCAGTTCTTC. It codes for CASSHPPGLSGKPFNEQFF. This chain uses TRBV13 with TRBJ2-1, with 7 nucleotides matching TRBD2. The ends lost 5 bases at V and 6 bases at J; junction bases unmatched: 22. This CDR3 contains 19 residues. The germline V gene has CDR1 PRHDT and CDR2 FYEKMQ (reference sequence).

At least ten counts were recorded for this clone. The CDR3 sequence is CASRRGGLETQYF. CDR3 DNA: TGTGCCAGCAGGCGAGGAGGGTTAGAGACCCAGTACTTC. The V call is TRBV2, the J call TRBJ2-5; maybe TRBD2 (6 bases). Germline V lookup: CDR1 SNHLY, CDR2 FYNNEI. The germline V and J ends were trimmed by 6 bases and 4 bases, with 12 bases remaining between them. CDR3 length: 13 amino acids. Looking up the rest from reference TRBV2 and TRBJ2-5 gives the full variable domain: EPEVTQTPSHQVTQMGQEVILRCVPISNHLYFYWYRQILGQKVEFLVSFYNNEISEKSEIFDDQFSVERPDGSNFTLKIRSTKLEDSAMYFCASRRGGLETQYFGPGTRLLVL.

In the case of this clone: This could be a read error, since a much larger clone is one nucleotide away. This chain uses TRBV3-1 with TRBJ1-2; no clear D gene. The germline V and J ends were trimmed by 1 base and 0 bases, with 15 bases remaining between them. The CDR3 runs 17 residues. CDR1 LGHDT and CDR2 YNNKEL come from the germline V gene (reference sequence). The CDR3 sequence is CASSQARAGMSNYGYTF. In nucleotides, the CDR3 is TGTGCCAGCAGCCAAGCGAGGGCAGGCATGTCTAACTATGGCTACACCTTC.

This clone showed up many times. The CDR3 reads CASSQDGTTAYNEQFF. CDR3 in DNA: TGTGCCAGCAGCCAAGATGGGACTACCGCCTACAATGAGCAGTTCTTC. The rearrangement links TRBV14 to TRBJ2-1, with 7 positions matching TRBD2. Germline V gene sequence: CDR1 SGHDN, CDR2 FVKESK. This CDR3 spans 16 amino acids. Unmatched junction bases numbered 4, after V lost 0 bases and J lost 2 bases. Looking up the rest from reference TRBV14 and TRBJ2-1 gives the full variable domain: EAGVTQFPSHSVIEKGQTVTLRCDPISGHDNLYWYRRVMGKEIKFLLHFVKESKQDESGMPNNRFLAERTGGTYSTLKVQPAELEDSGVYFCASSQDGTTAYNEQFFGPGTRLTVL.

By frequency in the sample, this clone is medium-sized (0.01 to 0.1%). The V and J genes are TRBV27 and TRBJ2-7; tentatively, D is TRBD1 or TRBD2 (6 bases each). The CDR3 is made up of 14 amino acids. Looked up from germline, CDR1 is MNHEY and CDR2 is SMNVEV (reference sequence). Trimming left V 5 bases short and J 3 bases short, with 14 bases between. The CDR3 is CASSQGGWGYEQYF. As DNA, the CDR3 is TGTGCCAGCAGTCAAGGGGGGTGGGGCTACGAGCAGTACTTC.